A selection of T cell receptor beta chains follows, all from one sample in a study of spatial heterogeneity in lung cancer. One entry per CDR3 protein results from TCRdb running MiXCR on the 5' RACE reads. The sample records 15,000 or so distinct CDR3 sequences, around 4.7% being singletons. Sequencing was performed on lung tumor tissue, taken at surgery. These receptor sequences come from a female donor with early-stage non-small cell lung cancer. The CDR3 runs from the conserved cysteine through the conserved F or W.

CASSWGDSSYEQYF 14 TRBJ2-7 TRBV5-1
CASSPSGQGAAYIQYF 16 TRBJ2-4 TRBV6-5
CASSIDAGGRSNQPQHF 17 TRBJ1-5 TRBV19
CASSTSGTSGESEQFF 16 TRBJ2-1 TRBV7-2
CASSPTVLTGETDTQYF 17 TRBJ2-3 TRBV18
CAISERTVANYGYTF 15 TRBJ1-2 TRBV10-3
CASSYALPGQGALSYGYTF 19 TRBJ1-2 TRBV5-5
CSARGRGRTDTQYF 14 TRBJ2-3 TRBV20-1
CASSDRDRIAHNEQFF 16 TRBJ2-1 TRBV13
CASSQGLTGGFTDTQYF 17 TRBJ2-3 TRBV3-1
CASRVRLNEQFF 12 TRBJ2-1 TRBV12-3/TRBV12-4
CSAARQGTYNEQFF 14 TRBJ2-1 TRBV20-1
CASSEDRAPSDTIYF 15 TRBJ1-3 TRBV2
CASRVGLEKTQYF 13 TRBJ2-5 TRBV6-2/TRBV6-3
CASSQAGTSDRGEAFF 16 TRBJ1-1 TRBV4-2
CASSQEGPDLGSGNQPQHF 19 TRBJ1-5 TRBV4-1
CASRKQGAGTDTQYF 15 TRBJ2-3 TRBV6-6
CASSLRQGHNYGYTF 15 TRBJ1-2 TRBV7-2
CASSLVEAKNIQYF 14 TRBJ2-4 TRBV5-4
CASSSTGRTEAFF 13 TRBJ1-1 TRBV7-2
CSAYRVGTNEKLFF 14 TRBJ1-4 TRBV20-1
CASSPGTASGNTIYF 15 TRBJ1-3 TRBV28
CAISERQDNSPLHF 14 TRBJ1-6 TRBV10-3
CSAYSGGGDTQYF 13 TRBJ2-3 TRBV20-1
CASSTRRTGSTFNYGYTF 18 TRBJ1-2 TRBV19
CASSVDLWGDTQYF 14 TRBJ2-3 TRBV9
CSARDPSGGAEYNSPLHF 18 TRBJ1-6 TRBV20-1
CASSLPGQGREKLFF 15 TRBJ1-4 TRBV7-9
CASSYNRQATNEKLFF 16 TRBJ1-4 TRBV6-6
CASSLEREYQETQYF 15 TRBJ2-5 TRBV12-3/TRBV12-4
CASSLAGQPYEQYF 14 TRBJ2-7 TRBV5-1
CASSLNHRTDTQYF 14 TRBJ2-3 TRBV12-3/TRBV12-4
CASSQDLTISSYNEQFF 17 TRBJ2-1 TRBV4-3
CASSPLIAGMETQYF 15 TRBJ2-5 TRBV5-1
CASSLSWGSQETQYF 15 TRBJ2-5 TRBV7-2
CASSLGDRNQETQYF 15 TRBJ2-5 TRBV11-2
CASSLDAGVGREQFF 15 TRBJ2-1 TRBV5-5
CASRVSRGRQETQYF 15 TRBJ2-5 TRBV6-5
CASSWTGGNQPQHF 14 TRBJ1-5 TRBV7-8
CSVIIQGRQGYTF 13 TRBJ1-2 TRBV29-1
CASSPTDGELFF 12 TRBJ2-2 TRBV27
CASSRRPRDRGMVSNQPQHF 20 TRBJ1-5 TRBV7-8
CSVRQGDNSPLHF 13 TRBJ1-6 TRBV29-1
CASSLQVYSNQPQHF 15 TRBJ1-5 TRBV7-2
CSAPRVIGRPNEQFF 15 TRBJ2-1 TRBV20-1
CASSVESRPSTGELFF 16 TRBJ2-2 TRBV9
CASSLSEGSRIYNEQFF 17 TRBJ2-1 TRBV7-2
CASSQLVGSTEAFF 14 TRBJ1-1 TRBV3-1
CASRLRGQETQYF 13 TRBJ2-5 TRBV19
CASSPERGGFAGELFF 16 TRBJ2-2 TRBV4-2
CASSQVVGARPWANTDTQYF 20 TRBJ2-3 TRBV4-1
CAWSRGSLGEQYF 13 TRBJ2-7 TRBV30
CSARDKSSGNTIYF 14 TRBJ1-3 TRBV20-1
CASSLPAGRATEAFF 15 TRBJ1-1 TRBV28
CSARRDTYGYTF 12 TRBJ1-2 TRBV20-1